This note documents a single TCR beta chain sequence. There are 13 residues in the CDR3. CDR1 is MNHEY and CDR2 is SMNVEV in the germline V gene (reference sequence). Trimming removed 2 bases at V and 6 bases at J, with 10 bases between. Per the original data handling: Reference gene primer amplification yielded estimated nucleated cell counts. Profiled with immunoSEQ multiplex PCR; TCRdb holds only in-frame clones, not every one. V, J and clone size derive from that table, while D and trimming were established from the DNA sequence. The table includes about 230,000 clones, more than 65% detected once. The data originate from a study of blood T cell repertoires in COVID-19. Study overall: T cells, B-cell-depleted T cells, or PBMCs provided the cDNA or gDNA that served as material.

The sequenced sample consisted of peripheral blood. The V and J genes are TRBV27 and TRBJ1-1; D not resolved. This receptor was obtained from a middle-aged woman who had recovered from COVID-19. The CDR3 protein is CASSLRTSSEAFF. In DNA form, the CDR3 reads TGTGCCAGCAGTTTACGTACGAGCTCTGAAGCTTTCTTT.